One TCR beta chain is described in this entry. Its antigen is unknown. With a J-beta primer mix and a sample-barcoded 5' primer, a second PCR ran about 7 to 11 cycles. Every cDNA was tagged by a template-switch adaptor with 12 random nucleotides. No fewer than 2.5 million CDR3-containing paired-end reads came from each sample. TCRdb ran MiXCR on the 5' RACE reads and lists one entry per CDR3 protein. Of over 500,000 distinct CDR3 sequences listed, 40% to 65% are singletons. This entry is derived from a study of blood T cells in healthy people across ages. This CDR3 has 15 amino acids. Trimming took off 5 bases at V and 4 bases at J, with 12 bases between the two ends. CDR1 SGHTA and CDR2 FQGTGA come from the germline V gene. Study results and limitations: Long-lived donors exceeded aged donors in naive CD4+ cells and diversity.

Material: blood. The clonotype originates from a woman older than 75 in good health. The chain uses TRBV7-3 and TRBJ2-6; tentatively, D is TRBD1 (5 bases). CDR3 residues: CASSTLTAGANVLTF. The CDR3 DNA reads as TGTGCCAGCAGCACATTGACAGCCGGGGCCAACGTCCTGACTTTC.